The 23 T cell receptor beta chains presented below share a single source sample, sequenced in a study of cytomegalovirus exposure and HLA in healthy donors (dated by TCRdb to the late 2010s). The receptor library was made with the immunoSEQ multiplex PCR assay. For the multiplex PCR, a mixture combining 60 forward primers for TCR Vbeta segments and 13 reverse primers for TCR Jbeta segments was used. TCRdb re-hosts the immuneACCESS table, in-frame sequences only. Its copies lack some clones; in the studies checked, an unresolved V gene accounts for under half of them, and the cause for the rest is not known. Present in this sample are roughly 150,000 clones, more than 70% of which were seen just once. The top ten clones comprise roughly 1% of the sample. Sequencing was done on a sample of PBMCs. These receptor sequences come from a man aged 25-45 years in good health and CMV-seronegative.

This clone was recorded only once. V and J are TRBV5-6 and TRBJ2-7, with D possibly being TRBD2 (6 bases). Per the germline V gene, CDR1 is SGHDT and CDR2 is YYEEEE. The CDR3 consists of 13 residues. Trimming took off 2 bases at V and 0 bases at J, with 6 bases between the two ends. The CDR3 protein is CASSFGGSYEQYF. The CDR3 nucleotides are TGTGCCAGCAGCTTCGGGGGCTCCTACGAGCAGTACTTC.

DNA of the CDR3: TGTGCCAGCAGTTCACAGGGGGCCTCCTACAATGAGCAGTTCTTC. Protein sequence: CASSSQGASYNEQFF. The chain carries TRBV27 and TRBJ2-1; 9 bases line up with TRBD1. This CDR3 is built from 15 residues. CDR1 and CDR2 (germline): MNHEY, SMNVEV (reference sequence). V was clipped by 4 bases and J by 0 bases; unmatched bases: 1.

The chain links TRBV10-2 to TRBJ1-2, with TRBD1 matching 8 bases. V gave up 3 bases and J gave up 7 bases; unmatched junction bases: 10. The germline gives CDR1 WSHSY, CDR2 SAAADI. The CDR3 loop spans 15 amino acids. For the CDR3, the DNA is TGCGCCAGCAGTGAAGGGCTGGGACAGGTTGTTGGCTACACCTTC. It is translated as CASSEGLGQVVGYTF.

A note on this clone: Its ends do not fully match the called genes, so a read error is possible. This chain uses TRBV7-4 with TRBJ2-7; D remains ambiguous. The CDR3 runs 12 residues. The germline V gene encodes CDR1 SGHVT and CDR2 SQSDAQ. This CDR3 reads CASSLVSHEQYF. The CDR3 nucleotides are TGTGCCAGCAGCTTAGTCTCCCACGAGCAGTACTTC.

The chain has TRBV27 and TRBJ1-2; D is uncertain. Germline CDR1 and CDR2: MNHEY and SMNVEV (reference sequence). V lost 5 bases and J lost 4, with 11 bases in between. CDR3 length equals 13 residues. The CDR3 reads CASSTTRSYGYTF. The CDR3 nucleotides read TGTGCCAGCAGTACCACGAGAAGCTATGGCTACACCTTC.

The CDR3 region is CASSSNRESVLSETQYF. The CDR3, as DNA: TGTGCCAGCAGTAGCAACAGGGAATCAGTGCTTTCAGAGACCCAGTACTTC. The chain joins TRBV28 to TRBJ2-5; a weak D match, TRBD1 (6 bases). The CDR3 length is 17 residues. Germline V lookup: CDR1 MDHEN, CDR2 SYDVKM. Trimming shortened V by 5 bases and J by 4 bases, and 23 bases separated the two germline ends.

The chain links TRBV7-2 to TRBJ1-5; possibly TRBD1 for D (6 bases). V was pared by 1 base and J by 4 bases, with 11 bases between. This CDR3 has 15 amino acids. CDR1 and CDR2 from the germline V gene are SGHTA and FQGNSA. This CDR3 reads CASSLGGGENQPQHF. In DNA form, the CDR3 reads TGTGCCAGCAGCTTAGGAGGGGGAGAGAATCAGCCCCAGCATTTT.

The chain employs TRBV5-4 and TRBJ2-7; maybe TRBD1 (6 bases). CDR1 is SGHNT and CDR2 is YYREEE in the germline V gene (reference sequence). Deletions cut 7 bases from V and 0 bases from J, with 8 bases between. The CDR3 spans 12 residues. In nucleotides, the CDR3 is TGTGCCAGCGGACAGTTCTCCTACGAGCAGTACTTC. The encoded protein is CASGQFSYEQYF.

The chain has TRBV6-6 and TRBJ1-4, with D tentatively TRBD1 (6 bases). This CDR3 has 16 amino acids. Germline V gives CDR1 MNHNY, CDR2 SVGAGI (reference sequence). The V end was cut by 6 bases, the J end by 0 bases, with 14 bases between. The CDR3 DNA sequence: TGTGCCAGCAGGAAAAACAGGGTTTCAACTAATGAAAAACTGTTTTTT. As protein: CASRKNRVSTNEKLFF.

For this clone: In the same sample, other DNA sequences code for this CDR3. This chain connects TRBV27 to TRBJ2-1; weak D call: TRBD1 (5 bases). Germline CDR1 is MNHEY and CDR2 is SMNVEV (reference sequence). Trimming left V 4 bases short and J 2 bases short, with 12 bases between. The CDR3 runs 15 residues. The CDR3 region is CASSSGQGTYNEQFF. CDR3 nucleotides: TGTGCCAGCAGTTCAGGGCAGGGAACCTACAATGAGCAGTTCTTC.

The J gene is TRBJ2-5, the V gene TRBV7-3, with D unclear. The V gene's germline CDR1 is SGHTA and CDR2 FQGTGA. The CDR3 runs 13 residues. The germline V and J ends were trimmed by 1 base and 2 bases, with 5 bases remaining between them. CDR3 DNA sequence: TGTGCCAGCAGCTTAAGCCTACAAGAGACCCAGTACTTC. This translates into CASSLSLQETQYF.

This clone appeared a single time. The gene calls are TRBV29-1 and TRBJ1-3; no firm D call. With 6 bases removed from V and 8 bases from J, the gap between germline ends came to 17 bases. CDR1 is SQVTM, CDR2 ANQGSEA, per germline. The CDR3 loop spans 13 amino acids. The CDR3 loop reads CSVDYPPGDTIYF. As DNA, the CDR3 is TGCAGCGTAGACTACCCCCCCGGGGACACCATATATTTT. Full variable domain (outside the CDR3, taken from reference TRBV29-1 and TRBJ1-3): SAVISQKPSRDICQRGTSLTIQCQVDSQVTMMFWYRQQPGQSLTLIATANQGSEATYESGFVIDKFPISRPNLTFSTLTVSNMSPEDSSIYLCSVDYPPGDTIYFGEGSWLTVV.

CDR3 coding DNA: TGTGCCAGCAGTGAAGTTCCTAGCGGGACCTACAATGAGCAGTTCTTC. It yields the protein CASSEVPSGTYNEQFF. The V call is TRBV2, the J call TRBJ2-1, with TRBD2 matching over 9 bases. Germline V CDR1 and CDR2: SNHLY, FYNNEI. The CDR3 spans 16 residues. V lost 1 base and J lost 2; bases outside the gene matches: 3. Combining the CDR3 with reference TRBV2 and TRBJ2-1 gives the whole variable domain EPEVTQTPSHQVTQMGQEVILRCVPISNHLYFYWYRQILGQKVEFLVSFYNNEISEKSEIFDDQFSVERPDGSNFTLKIRSTKLEDSAMYFCASSEVPSGTYNEQFFGPGTRLTVL.

Comment on this clone: Mismatch with germline at one junction end may stem from a read error. CDR3 DNA sequence: TGTGCTAGCAGCTTAAACGGGGGTGGGATAGATACGCAGTATTTT. Translated: CASSLNGGGIDTQYF. The gene calls are TRBV7-7 and TRBJ2-3, with D possibly TRBD2 on 6 matching bases. The CDR3 extends over 15 amino acids. Germline V gene sequence: CDR1 SSHAT, CDR2 FNYEAQ (reference sequence).

This clone appeared once. At one end, the junction sequence differs from germline, possibly due to a read error. Other DNA variants within this sample encode the same CDR3. The V call is TRBV7-7, the J call TRBJ2-1; a possible D gene is TRBD1 (6 bases). The CDR3 sequence is 13 residues long. The germline gives CDR1 SSHAT, CDR2 FNYEAQ (reference sequence). The CDR3 sequence is CASSLGQSNEQFF. CDR3 DNA: TGTGCTAGCAGCTTAGGACAGAGCAATGAGCAGTTCTTC.

The CDR3: CASSLGRGRGDEKLFF. The CDR3 DNA sequence: TGTGCCAGCAGCTTGGGGAGGGGGCGCGGGGATGAAAAACTGTTTTTT. This sequence joins TRBV5-4 and TRBJ1-4; 7 bases agree with TRBD1. Germline CDR1 and CDR2: SGHNT and YYREEE (reference sequence). V lost 0 bases and J lost 6; bases outside the gene matches: 8. The CDR3 extends over 16 amino acids.

The CDR3, as DNA: TGTGCCAGCAGCCAAGTACGTATGCGTGACACAGATACGCAGTATTTT. This encodes CASSQVRMRDTDTQYF. The chain couples TRBV14 to TRBJ2-3, with unresolved D. This CDR3 is 16 amino acids long. Looked up from germline, CDR1 is SGHDN and CDR2 is FVKESK. V was shortened by 1 base and J by 2 bases, with 13 bases between the two germline ends. Complete variable domain (other parts from reference TRBV14 and TRBJ2-3): EAGVTQFPSHSVIEKGQTVTLRCDPISGHDNLYWYRRVMGKEIKFLLHFVKESKQDESGMPNNRFLAERTGGTYSTLKVQPAELEDSGVYFCASSQVRMRDTDTQYFGPGTRLTVL.

This chain joins TRBV14 and TRBJ1-1; unclear D gene. CDR1 and CDR2 from the germline V gene are SGHDN and FVKESK. The CDR3 is 13 amino acids. The ends were cut back, 0 bases at V and 8 bases at J, with 10 bases in the middle. The CDR3 sequence is CASSQEAAEEAFF. The CDR3 nucleotides are TGTGCCAGCAGCCAAGAGGCGGCCGAGGAAGCTTTCTTT.

This clone was observed once. The chain couples TRBV29-1 to TRBJ2-3; 7 bases fit TRBD1. V was pared by 4 bases and J by 3 bases, with 13 bases of the junction left unmatched. The CDR3 has 16 amino acids. Per germline, CDR1 SQVTM and CDR2 ANQGSEA. DNA for the CDR3: TGCAGCGTTGGACCGGGACAGCCAGTGGGTACAGATACGCAGTATTTT. Encoded protein: CSVGPGQPVGTDTQYF.

The chain carries TRBV6-1 and TRBJ2-7, with TRBD1 matching over 10 bases. V trimming: 1 base; J trimming: 4 bases; junction bases outside the gene matches: 1. CDR1 MNHNS and CDR2 SASEGT come from the germline V gene. The CDR3 is 14 residues long. The CDR3 nucleotides read TGTGCCAGCAGTGAAGGGGACAGGGGTTACGAGCAGTACTTC. As protein: CASSEGDRGYEQYF.

The CDR3 bases are TGCGCCAGCAGCCAAGAACCAGGCAGGGGGAATTCACCCCTCCACTTT. Protein sequence: CASSQEPGRGNSPLHF. J is TRBJ1-6 and V is TRBV4-1, with 7 bases that match TRBD1. CDR3 length equals 16 residues. The ends lost 0 bases at V and 7 bases at J; junction bases unmatched: 6. Germline CDR1 and CDR2: MGHRA and YSYEKL.

The V gene is TRBV14, the J gene TRBJ2-1, with 13 bases matching TRBD2. The germline V gene encodes CDR1 SGHDN and CDR2 FVKESK. Trimming took 2 bases from V and 7 from J; bases not matched to a gene: 5. This CDR3 contains 16 residues. DNA of the CDR3: TGTGCCAGCAGCCAAACTAGCGGGGGGGCCTCTAATGAGCAGTTCTTC. Amino acid sequence: CASSQTSGGASNEQFF. Supplemented by reference TRBV14 and TRBJ2-1, the full variable domain reads EAGVTQFPSHSVIEKGQTVTLRCDPISGHDNLYWYRRVMGKEIKFLLHFVKESKQDESGMPNNRFLAERTGGTYSTLKVQPAELEDSGVYFCASSQTSGGASNEQFFGPGTRLTVL.

The chain employs TRBV7-9 and TRBJ2-1, with 10 bases fitting TRBD2. V was clipped by 4 bases and J by 4 bases; unmatched bases: 4. CDR1 and CDR2 from the germline V gene are SEHNR and FQNEAQ (reference sequence). This CDR3 comprises 15 residues. CDR3 nucleotide sequence: TGTGCCAGCAGCTATACTAGCGGGACTTACAATGAGCAGTTCTTC. As protein: CASSYTSGTYNEQFF. The variable domain in full, completed from reference TRBV7-9 and TRBJ2-1, reads DTGVSQNPRHKITKRGQNVTFRCDPISEHNRLYWYRQTLGQGPEFLTYFQNEAQLEKSRLLSDRFSAERPKGSFSTLEIQRTEQGDSAMYLCASSYTSGTYNEQFFGPGTRLTVL.